The subject of this entry is one T cell receptor (beta chain). No antigen is known for it. Base qualities were left out, and no much larger clone turns up one base away. These data belong to a study of PD-1 blockade in classical Hodgkin lymphoma (dated by TCRdb to about 2020). Regarding the complete study: Nivolumab dosing was 3 mg/kg intravenously every 2 weeks, continuing until either disease progression or unacceptable toxicity. To define a peripheral blood immune signature of response to PD-1 blockade in classical Hodgkin lymphoma, the study combined TCR beta sequencing with CyTOF.

What the time point label conveys for this sample: cycle 4 day 1 (C4D1), after less than 7 weeks of nivolumab. Every trial patient had relapsed after autologous stem cell transplantation, and cohorts A, B and C differed in prior brentuximab vedotin exposure. The trial cohort comprised roughly 50 patients with relapsed/refractory classical Hodgkin lymphoma whose best overall responses were complete response, partial response or progressive disease. Trial patients were treated with single-agent nivolumab in the multi-cohort phase II CheckMate 205 trial. An independent review committee assessed best overall response by applying the 2007 International Working Group response criteria. Trial PBMCs were collected just before the start of nivolumab (C1D1) and during therapy at cycle 2 day 1 and cycle 4 day 1. Peripheral blood was collected in 8 mL Vacutainer Cell Preparation Tubes, from which PBMCs were isolated by centrifugation and then cryopreserved.

The CDR3, from cysteine to phenylalanine, totals 13 residues. The CDR3 DNA has 39 bases and is translated from base 1. The germline V gene (reference sequence) yields GTSNPN for CDR1 and SVGIG for CDR2. At the junction V is shortened by 4 bases and J by 8 bases, with 15 bases in between. Genomic DNA was extracted with the Qiagen DNeasy kit from unsorted PBMCs and from negatively selected CD4+ and CD8+ fractions. Amplification of TCR beta CDR3 regions was done by immunoSEQ multiplex PCR with primers that anneal to V and J segments. A synthetic immune receptor repertoire was used to minimize amplification bias, and remaining bias was computationally removed after sequencing. On the authors' methods: Repertoire diversity was quantified as the Shannon entropy index using custom Python scripts. The unsorted, CD4+ and CD8+ repertoires were each analyzed separately, with the exception of combined analyses, where CD4+ and CD8+ sequences were merged in silico. Clonal expansion was defined as at least a 2-fold frequency increase after treatment relative to C1D1, with a pseudocount of 0.5 for undetected baseline clones. Clones with 0 or 1 copy at C1D1 were classified as singleton clones, and clones with 2 or more copies were classified as non-singleton clones. By matching protein sequences in sorted samples from the same patient, clones expanded in unsorted samples were annotated as CD4+, CD8+ or unknown. Diversity changes from C1D1 to C4D1 were tested in paired samples using Wilcoxon tests. TCRdb mirrors the immuneACCESS table, restricted to in-frame sequences. Some clones are absent from its copies; in checked studies, under half trace to an unresolved V gene, and the reason for the others is unknown. V and J calls and clone size are those listed in that table; D and trimming were worked out from the DNA. The sample table holds 19,000 or so clones, of which more than 75% were seen once. Roughly 40% of the sample is held by the ten biggest clonotypes.

What the research found in general, with its limitations: The study covered only a single clinical trial cohort, and the causes of the repertoire differences, possibly disease activity or prior therapy, were still not defined. Baseline diversity similar to that of newly diagnosed patients was observed in trial patients achieving complete response, whereas significantly lower diversity was observed in partial responders and progressors. By C4D1, a significant rise was seen in CD4+ TCR diversity but not in CD8+ TCR diversity (p=0.0027 vs p=0.16), and the rise was most apparent among complete responders (p=0.02). Baseline TCR diversity was reported to be lower in newly diagnosed patients than in healthy donors and to be lower still in relapsed/refractory patients. Lower diversity was seen in patients whose nivolumab began less than 1 year after ASCT, and these patients were left out of later analyses so that immune reconstitution would not confound the results.

The chain is encoded by TRBV30 joined to TRBJ2-1, with TRBD2 as a weak D call on 5 bases. This specimen consisted of peripheral blood mononuclear cells (PBMCs), obtained before the fourth cycle of nivolumab. The source is a human donor with classical Hodgkin lymphoma. The CDR3 protein sequence reads: CAWTTSGGDEQFF. The DNA is TGTGCCTGGACCACTAGTGGCGGCGATGAGCAGTTCTTC.